This TCR beta chain was observed in a study of CD8+CD57+ T cells in acquired aplastic anemia. General observations from the study: Patients and controls had in common 25 to 30 CD8+ CDR3 sequences.

Patients picked for sequencing had shown CD8+CD57+ cell expansion detected by flow cytometry. As to this clonotype: Its target is unknown.

According to the study, genomic DNA was the template for TCR beta VDJ and CDR3 profiling. MiXCR, run by TCRdb on the reads, gives a single entry per CDR3 protein. The sample lists 400,000 to 600,000 distinct CDR3 sequences; 25% to 40% were seen once. Germline values: CDR1 SGHTA, CDR2 FQGTGA. V trimming: 3 bases; J trimming: 8 bases; junction bases outside the gene matches: 6. The CDR3 loop spans 16 amino acids. This clonotype originated in a human donor with aplastic anemia. Sequencing was carried out using sorted CD4+, CD8+, or CD8+CD57+ T cells (not recorded which) from PBMCs. The chain couples TRBV7-3 to TRBJ2-1; TRBD2 matches 14 bases. The CDR3 DNA reads as TGTGCCAGCAGCTTGAGACTAGCGGGGGGGCAGGATGAGCAGTTCTTC. It specifies CASSLRLAGGQDEQFF.